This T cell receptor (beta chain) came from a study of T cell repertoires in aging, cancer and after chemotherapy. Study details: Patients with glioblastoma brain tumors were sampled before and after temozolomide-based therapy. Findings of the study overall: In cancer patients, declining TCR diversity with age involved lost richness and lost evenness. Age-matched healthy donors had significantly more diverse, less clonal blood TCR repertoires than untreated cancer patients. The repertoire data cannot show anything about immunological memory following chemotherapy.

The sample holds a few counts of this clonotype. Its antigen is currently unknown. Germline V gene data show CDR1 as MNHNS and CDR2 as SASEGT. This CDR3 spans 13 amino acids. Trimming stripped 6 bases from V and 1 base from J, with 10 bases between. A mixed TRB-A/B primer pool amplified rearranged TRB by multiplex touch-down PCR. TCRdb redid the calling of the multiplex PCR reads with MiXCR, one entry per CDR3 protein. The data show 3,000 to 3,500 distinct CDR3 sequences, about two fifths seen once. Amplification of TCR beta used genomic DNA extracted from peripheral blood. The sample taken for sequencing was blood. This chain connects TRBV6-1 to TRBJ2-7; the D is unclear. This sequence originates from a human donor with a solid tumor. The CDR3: CASSRTESYEQYF. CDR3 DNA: TGTGCCAGCAGCCGAACGGAATCCTACGAGCAGTACTTC.